A single sample gave rise to the 26 T cell receptor beta chains below, sequenced in a study of beta chain features in type 1 diabetes. Points from the study as a whole: All four CD4+ subsets from Type 1 diabetes patients carried moderately but significantly shorter TCRB CDR3s.

Expressed TCRB transcripts were sequenced because the entire RNA isolate underwent reverse transcription. The table came from immunoSEQ multiplex PCR; TCRdb's copy has only in-frame clones and leaves some out. The sample includes under 300,000 clones, approximately 16% seen only once; the top ten take more than 0.075%. For these TCRs, the target antigens are not known. Material: naive CD4+ T cells from blood. The receptors originated from a man aged 25-45 years with type 1 diabetes.

The rearrangement links TRBV5-1 to TRBJ2-7, with 10 bases fitting TRBD2. The V and J ends lost 7 bases and 0 bases, in that order; junction bases with no gene match: 1. Germline V gene sequence: CDR1 SGHRS, CDR2 YFSETQ. The CDR3 loop spans 13 amino acids. The CDR3 coding sequence is TGCGCCAGCCGGACTAGCGGCTCCTACGAGCAGTACTTC. Translated, it gives CASRTSGSYEQYF. Using reference TRBV5-1 and TRBJ2-7 for the parts outside the CDR3, the full variable domain is KAGVTQTPRYLIKTRGQQVTLSCSPISGHRSVSWYQQTPGQGLQFLFEYFSETQRNKGNFPGRFSGRQFSNSRSEMNVSTLELGDSALYLCASRTSGSYEQYFGPGTRLTVT.

This clone has a handful of counts. The rearrangement uses TRBV7-2 and TRBJ2-5; no clear D. CDR3 length equals 14 residues. V lost 4 bases to trimming and J lost 2 bases, with 11 bases between them. Germline V lookup: CDR1 SGHTA, CDR2 FQGNSA. The CDR3 sequence is CASSSSLGQETQYF. Here the CDR3 DNA reads TGTGCCAGCAGCTCCTCGTTGGGGCAAGAGACCCAGTACTTC.

V gene TRBV4-3 combines with J gene TRBJ1-1; the D gene is possibly TRBD1 (5 bases). Trimming pared 3 bases from V and 1 base from J, leaving 9 bases between. Looked up from germline, CDR1 is LGHNA and CDR2 is YSLEER. This CDR3 is built from 14 residues. CDR3 protein: CASSQTVKNTEAFF. DNA of the CDR3: TGCGCCAGCAGCCAGACAGTGAAGAACACTGAAGCTTTCTTT.

This clone was detected only a few times. The chain couples TRBV4-1 to TRBJ1-4; D remains unclear. This CDR3 spans 14 amino acids. Germline lookup yields CDR1 MGHRA and CDR2 YSYEKL. Trimming removed 6 bases from V and 2 bases from J, with 10 bases in between. CDR3 coding DNA: TGCGCCAGCAGACGAGGGCTTACTAATGAAAAACTGTTTTTT. It encodes CASRRGLTNEKLFF.

This clone was observed a handful of times. V gene TRBV6-1 combines with J gene TRBJ2-7; D not resolved. The CDR3 consists of 12 residues. V lost 0 bases, J lost 5 bases, and 5 bases lay in between. Per the germline V gene, CDR1 is MNHNS and CDR2 is SASEGT. The CDR3 here is CASSEAGNEQYF. Here the CDR3 DNA reads TGTGCCAGCAGTGAAGCTGGGAACGAGCAGTACTTC.

This clone appeared a few times. The V call is TRBV9, the J call TRBJ2-3; 10 bases match TRBD2. Trimming at V came to 3 bases and at J to 0 bases, leaving 1 base not matched to a gene. This CDR3 comprises 15 residues. Germline CDR1 reads SGDLS; CDR2 reads YYNGEE. CDR3 nucleotide sequence: TGTGCCAGCAGCGGGACTAGCGGAAGCACAGATACGCAGTATTTT. As protein: CASSGTSGSTDTQYF.

The genes are TRBV19 and TRBJ2-7; a weak D match, TRBD1 (5 bases). This CDR3 is 14 amino acids long. Germline CDR1 and CDR2: LNHDA and SQIVND (reference sequence). V was cut by 6 bases and J by 0 bases, with 12 bases left in between. The CDR3 is CASRQDLSSYEQYF. The CDR3 DNA reads TGTGCCAGTAGACAGGACCTGAGCTCCTACGAGCAGTACTTC.

This clone was detected a few times. The J gene is TRBJ1-3, the V gene TRBV7-9; no clear D. V lost 3 bases, J lost 8 bases, and 17 bases lay in between. From germline, CDR1 is SEHNR and CDR2 FQNEAQ (reference sequence). The CDR3 spans 15 residues. CDR3 bases: TGTGCCAGCAGCTTTATCCGGGGAATGGGATACACCATATATTTT. The encoded protein is CASSFIRGMGYTIYF.

The chain couples TRBV5-1 to TRBJ2-3, with D possibly TRBD2 on 6 matching bases. The ends were cut back, 5 bases at V and 7 bases at J, with 23 bases in the middle. Germline V gene sequence: CDR1 SGHRS, CDR2 YFSETQ. The CDR3 contains 16 residues. Written as DNA, the CDR3 is TGCGCCAGCAGATCGGCGGGGAATATGCCCGGGTATACGCAGTATTTT. It encodes CASRSAGNMPGYTQYF.

This clone has a handful of counts. V is TRBV28 and J is TRBJ2-7; possible D gene TRBD2, 5 bases. Germline CDR1 reads MDHEN; CDR2 reads SYDVKM. V shed 4 bases and J shed 11 bases, with 15 bases lying between them. The CDR3 covers 12 residues. The CDR3 loop is CASSSSRDREYF. The DNA of the CDR3 is TGTGCCAGCAGTTCGTCACGGGATCGAGAGTACTTC. Filled out from reference TRBV28 and TRBJ2-7, the complete variable domain reads DVKVTQSSRYLVKRTGEKVFLECVQDMDHENMFWYRQDPGLGLRLIYFSYDVKMKEKGDIPEGYSVSREKKERFSLILESASTNQTSMYLCASSSSRDREYFGPGTRLTVT.

The chain recombines TRBV18 with TRBJ1-1; the D gene is possibly TRBD1 (5 bases). Trimming pared 4 bases from V and 0 bases from J, leaving 12 bases between. From germline, CDR1 is KGHSH and CDR2 LQKENI. This CDR3 contains 15 residues. CDR3 protein: CASSRGTGMNTEAFF. In nucleotides, the CDR3 is TGTGCCAGCTCACGGGGGACGGGCATGAACACTGAAGCTTTCTTT.

There are a few counts of this clone. The chain employs TRBV5-1 and TRBJ2-1; TRBD2 matches at 8 bases. The ends lost 2 bases at V and 7 bases at J; junction bases unmatched: 5. Germline assignment: CDR1 SGHRS and CDR2 YFSETQ. There are 14 residues in the CDR3. In DNA form, the CDR3 reads TGCGCCAGCAGCTTAGCGGGAGTGGATAATGAGCAGTTCTTC. It encodes CASSLAGVDNEQFF.

This clone was counted a few times. The V call is TRBV30, the J call TRBJ2-1; 9 nucleotides line up with TRBD1. The CDR3 is made up of 15 amino acids. Germline CDR1 is GTSNPN and CDR2 is SVGIG (reference sequence). The junction had 1 base not matched to a gene; V was cut back by 0 bases and J by 1 base. The CDR3 DNA reads TGTGCCTGGAGTGTAGGGACAGGGTCCTACAATGAGCAGTTCTTC. Translating gives CAWSVGTGSYNEQFF.

This clone was counted only a few times. This chain links TRBV25-1 with TRBJ2-7; 7 bases fit TRBD1. The J segment lost 0 bases and the V segment lost 9 bases, leaving 14 bases of the junction unmatched. The CDR3 is 16 residues long. Germline V CDR1 and CDR2: MGHDK, SYGVNS. The CDR3 loop reads CARPSDTGANSYEQYF. The CDR3 DNA reads as TGTGCCAGACCCAGTGATACAGGGGCCAACTCCTACGAGCAGTACTTC.

The table lists this clone with a few counts. The rearrangement joins TRBV4-3 to TRBJ2-1; the match to TRBD2 covers 8 bases. Germline lookup yields CDR1 LGHNA and CDR2 YSLEER. With V trimmed by 0 bases and J by 8 bases, 6 bases remained unmatched. CDR3 length: 15 residues. The CDR3 here is CASSQESGRSDEQFF. CDR3 in DNA: TGCGCCAGCAGCCAAGAGAGCGGGAGATCCGATGAGCAGTTCTTC.

This clone occurred a few times. CDR3 loop: CASSFINLHNEQFF. In DNA form, the CDR3 reads TGTGCCAGCAGCTTTATCAATTTACACAATGAGCAGTTCTTC. The V and J genes are TRBV7-8 and TRBJ2-1; D gene ambiguous. CDR1 is SGHVS, CDR2 FQNEAQ, per germline. CDR3 size: 14 residues. Trimming removed 3 bases at V and 5 bases at J, with 11 bases between.

A few counts support this clone. This chain joins TRBV14 and TRBJ2-5; D may be TRBD1 (5 bases). V lost 4 bases, J lost 7 bases, and 19 bases lay in between. The germline V gene has CDR1 SGHDN and CDR2 FVKESK. The CDR3 totals 15 residues. The CDR3 loop is CASSPQGFRSGTQYF. CDR3 nucleotide sequence: TGTGCCAGCAGCCCGCAGGGTTTTCGCTCTGGGACCCAGTACTTC.

The chain links TRBV25-1 to TRBJ1-2; tentatively, D is TRBD1 (5 bases). V lost 1 base, J lost 5 bases, and 11 bases lay in between. The CDR3 covers 14 residues. Per germline, CDR1 MGHDK and CDR2 SYGVNS. Here the CDR3 DNA reads TGTGCCAGCAGTGAATCGGGCAGGGTTTATGGCTACACCTTC. Residues: CASSESGRVYGYTF.

Comments on this clone: The sample carries other DNA sequences with the same CDR3. This sequence joins TRBV5-1 and TRBJ2-5, with 10 bases identical to TRBD1. CDR1 is SGHRS, CDR2 YFSETQ, per germline. With 2 bases clipped from V and 3 bases from J, the junction kept 4 bases outside the gene matches. This CDR3 is 15 amino acids long. The DNA for the CDR3 is TGCGCCAGCAGCTTAACCGGGACAGGGGAAGAGACCCAGTACTTC. Translating it yields CASSLTGTGEETQYF. Combining the CDR3 with reference TRBV5-1 and TRBJ2-5 gives the whole variable domain KAGVTQTPRYLIKTRGQQVTLSCSPISGHRSVSWYQQTPGQGLQFLFEYFSETQRNKGNFPGRFSGRQFSNSRSEMNVSTLELGDSALYLCASSLTGTGEETQYFGPGTRLLVL.

This clone was recorded a few times. The chain links TRBV9 to TRBJ2-3; 9 bases align to TRBD2. Germline assignment: CDR1 SGDLS and CDR2 YYNGEE. V gave up 3 bases and J gave up 6 bases; unmatched junction bases: 8. The CDR3 sequence is 15 residues long. CDR3 sequence reads: CASSAQGTSPDTQYF. Here the CDR3 DNA reads TGTGCCAGCAGCGCACAGGGGACTAGCCCCGATACGCAGTATTTT.

A note on this clone: The same CDR3 also results from other DNA sequences found in this sample. This sequence joins TRBV7-9 and TRBJ2-5; 7 bases line up with TRBD2. This CDR3 has 13 amino acids. Per germline, CDR1 SEHNR and CDR2 FQNEAQ (reference sequence). With 1 base clipped from V and 5 bases from J, the junction kept 1 base outside the gene matches. For the CDR3, the DNA is TGTGCCAGCAGCTTAGGCGGGGGTGAGACCCAGTACTTC. Translated: CASSLGGGETQYF.

The V gene is TRBV6-5, the J gene TRBJ2-7; D may correspond to TRBD1 or TRBD2 (5 bases each). This CDR3 region has 15 residues. The V end was cut by 0 bases, the J end by 0 bases, with 9 bases between. CDR1 MNHEY and CDR2 SVGAGI come from the germline V gene. The CDR3 is CASSYSQGPSYEQYF. CDR3 DNA sequence: TGTGCCAGCAGTTACTCCCAGGGACCCTCCTACGAGCAGTACTTC.

This chain links TRBV5-1 with TRBJ1-1; D unclear. This CDR3 has 13 amino acids. Per germline, CDR1 SGHRS and CDR2 YFSETQ. Trimming shortened V by 1 base and J by 1 base, and 5 bases separated the two germline ends. The CDR3 protein is CASSLPRNTEAFF. In DNA form, the CDR3 reads TGCGCCAGCAGCTTGCCCAGGAACACTGAAGCTTTCTTT.

Only a few counts were recorded for this clone. One end of the junction varies from germline; a read error may be responsible. The chain recombines TRBV28 with TRBJ2-1; 9 positions agree with TRBD2. CDR3 length: 16 residues. Germline values: CDR1 MDHEN, CDR2 SYDVKM. For the CDR3, the DNA is TGTGCCAGCAGTCAAATTAGCGGGAGCTCCAACAATGAGCAGTTCTTC. Amino acid sequence: CASSQISGSSNNEQFF.

The V gene is TRBV9, the J gene TRBJ2-3; D not certain. Trimming took 6 bases from V and 1 from J, leaving 9 bases between them. From germline, CDR1 is SGDLS and CDR2 YYNGEE. This CDR3 has 13 residues. CDR3 in amino acids: CASTPLGTDTQYF. CDR3 in DNA: TGTGCCAGCACCCCGTTAGGCACAGATACGCAGTATTTT.

V usage is TRBV7-9 and J usage is TRBJ2-4; 7 bases map to TRBD2. CDR1 is SEHNR, CDR2 FQNEAQ, per germline (reference sequence). The CDR3 runs 13 residues. Germline trimming cut 3 bases from V and 7 bases from J; bases unmatched to any gene: 3. Here the CDR3 reads CASSFQGGNIQYF. The CDR3 region has the DNA TGTGCCAGCAGCTTCCAGGGAGGGAACATTCAGTACTTC.